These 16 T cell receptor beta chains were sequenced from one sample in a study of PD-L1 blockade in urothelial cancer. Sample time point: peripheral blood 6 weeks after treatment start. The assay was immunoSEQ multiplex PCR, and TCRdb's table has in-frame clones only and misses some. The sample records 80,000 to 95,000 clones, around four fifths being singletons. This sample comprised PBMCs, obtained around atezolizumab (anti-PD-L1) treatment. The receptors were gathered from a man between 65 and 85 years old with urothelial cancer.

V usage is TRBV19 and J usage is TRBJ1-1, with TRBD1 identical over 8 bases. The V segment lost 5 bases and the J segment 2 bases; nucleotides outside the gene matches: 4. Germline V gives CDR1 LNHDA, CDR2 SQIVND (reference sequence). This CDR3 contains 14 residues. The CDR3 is CASSPGTGNTEAFF. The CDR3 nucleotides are TGTGCCAGTAGTCCTGGGACAGGAAACACTGAAGCTTTCTTT.

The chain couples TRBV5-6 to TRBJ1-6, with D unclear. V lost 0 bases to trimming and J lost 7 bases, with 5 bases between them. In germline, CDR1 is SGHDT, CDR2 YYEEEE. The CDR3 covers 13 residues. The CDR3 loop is CASSLVANSPLHF. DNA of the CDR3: TGTGCCAGCAGCTTGGTGGCCAATTCACCCCTCCACTTT.

CDR3 sequence reads: CASRTSGGRETQYF. CDR3 sequence (DNA): TGTGCCAGTCGGACTAGCGGGGGGCGGGAGACCCAGTACTTC. The chain has TRBV19 and TRBJ2-5; TRBD2 matches 14 bases. The junction had 4 bases not matched to a gene; V was cut back by 8 bases and J by 5 bases. This CDR3 contains 14 residues. CDR1 and CDR2 from the germline V gene are LNHDA and SQIVND (reference sequence).

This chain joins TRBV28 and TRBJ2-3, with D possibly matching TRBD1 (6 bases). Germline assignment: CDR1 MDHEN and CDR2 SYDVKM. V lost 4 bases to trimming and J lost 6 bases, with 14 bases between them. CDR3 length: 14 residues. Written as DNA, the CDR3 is TGTGCCAGCAGTTCGTTCGACAGGACGGATACGCAGTATTTT. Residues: CASSSFDRTDTQYF.

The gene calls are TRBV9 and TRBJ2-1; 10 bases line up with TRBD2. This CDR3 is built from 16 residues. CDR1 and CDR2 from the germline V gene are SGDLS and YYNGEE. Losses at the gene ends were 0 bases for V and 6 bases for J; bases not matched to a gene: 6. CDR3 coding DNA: TGTGCCAGCAGCGTAGAAAGAAGCGGGGGGGGCAATGAGCAGTTCTTC. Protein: CASSVERSGGGNEQFF.

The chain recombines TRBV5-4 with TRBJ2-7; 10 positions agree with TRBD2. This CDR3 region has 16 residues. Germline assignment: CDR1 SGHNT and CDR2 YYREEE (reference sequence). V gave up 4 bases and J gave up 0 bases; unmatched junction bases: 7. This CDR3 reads CASSSLAGEHSYEQYF. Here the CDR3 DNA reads TGTGCCAGCAGCAGTCTAGCGGGGGAGCACTCCTACGAGCAGTACTTC.

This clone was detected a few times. CDR3 DNA sequence: TGTGCCAGCAGTACCGACAGGAACACTGAAGCTTTCTTT. Its protein product is CASSTDRNTEAFF. This chain joins TRBV2 and TRBJ1-1; D possibly corresponds to TRBD1 (5 bases). The CDR3 is 13 residues long. V was pared by 5 bases and J by 1 base, with 8 bases between. Germline V gene data show CDR1 as SNHLY and CDR2 as FYNNEI.

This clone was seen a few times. Written as DNA, the CDR3 is TGTGCCAGCTCACCTACCTTAGCGGGAGGAAGGGATGAGCAGTTCTTC. As protein: CASSPTLAGGRDEQFF. The V and J genes are TRBV18 and TRBJ2-1, with 10 bases identical to TRBD2. The CDR3 is made up of 16 amino acids. Germline V gene lookup returns CDR1 KGHSH and CDR2 LQKENI. V lost 3 bases to trimming and J lost 8 bases; unmatched junction nucleotides: 10.

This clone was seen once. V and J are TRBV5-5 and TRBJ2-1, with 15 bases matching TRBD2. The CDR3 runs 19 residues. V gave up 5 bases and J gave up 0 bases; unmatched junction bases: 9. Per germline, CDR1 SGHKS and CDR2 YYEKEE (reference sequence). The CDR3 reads CASSKGLAGGPSSYNEQFF. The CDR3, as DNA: TGTGCCAGCAGTAAGGGACTAGCGGGGGGTCCTAGCTCCTACAATGAGCAGTTCTTC.

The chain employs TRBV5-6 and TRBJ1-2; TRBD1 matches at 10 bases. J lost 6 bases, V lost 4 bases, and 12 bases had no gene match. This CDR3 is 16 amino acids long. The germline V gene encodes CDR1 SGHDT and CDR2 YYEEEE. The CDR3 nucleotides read TGTGCCAGCAGCCTCCCCGGGACAGGGGAAGGTGATGGCTACACCTTC. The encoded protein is CASSLPGTGEGDGYTF.

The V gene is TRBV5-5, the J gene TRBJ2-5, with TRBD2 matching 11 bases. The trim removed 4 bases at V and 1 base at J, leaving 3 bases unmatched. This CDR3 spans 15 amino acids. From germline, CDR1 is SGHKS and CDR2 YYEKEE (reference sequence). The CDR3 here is CASSPLAGGQETQYF. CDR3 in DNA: TGTGCCAGCAGCCCTCTAGCGGGAGGCCAAGAGACCCAGTACTTC.

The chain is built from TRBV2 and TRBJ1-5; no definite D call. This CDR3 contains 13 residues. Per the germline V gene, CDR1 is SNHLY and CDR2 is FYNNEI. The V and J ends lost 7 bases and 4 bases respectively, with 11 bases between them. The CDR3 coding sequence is TGTGCCAGCACCCGGTCCCCAAATCAGCCCCAGCATTTT. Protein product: CASTRSPNQPQHF.

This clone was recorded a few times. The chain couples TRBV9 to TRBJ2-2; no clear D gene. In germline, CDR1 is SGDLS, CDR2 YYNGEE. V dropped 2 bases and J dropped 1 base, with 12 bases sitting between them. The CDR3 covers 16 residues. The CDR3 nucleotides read TGTGCCAGCAGCGTTGGCCCCCGACAGAACACCGGGGAGCTGTTTTTT. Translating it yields CASSVGPRQNTGELFF.

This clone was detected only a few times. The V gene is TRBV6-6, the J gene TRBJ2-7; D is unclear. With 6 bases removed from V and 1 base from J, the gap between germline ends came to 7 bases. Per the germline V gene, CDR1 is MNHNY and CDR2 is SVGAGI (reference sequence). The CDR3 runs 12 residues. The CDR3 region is CASSKLSYEQYF. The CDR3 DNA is TGTGCCAGCAGCAAACTGTCCTACGAGCAGTACTTC.

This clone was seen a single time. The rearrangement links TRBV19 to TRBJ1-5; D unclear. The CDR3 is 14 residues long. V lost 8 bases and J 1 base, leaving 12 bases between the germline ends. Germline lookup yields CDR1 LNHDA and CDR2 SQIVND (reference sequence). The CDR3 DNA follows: TGTGCCAGTCTGGAGGAAGGAAGCAATCAGCCCCAGCATTTT. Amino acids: CASLEEGSNQPQHF.

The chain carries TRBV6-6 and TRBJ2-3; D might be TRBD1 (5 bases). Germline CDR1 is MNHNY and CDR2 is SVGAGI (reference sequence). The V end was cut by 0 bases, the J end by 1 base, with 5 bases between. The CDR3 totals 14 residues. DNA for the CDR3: TGTGCCAGCAGTTACTCCAGGGGCACAGATACGCAGTATTTT. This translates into CASSYSRGTDTQYF.